The rows below give T cell receptor beta chains drawn from one sample of a study of vaccination and CD4 T cells after COVID-19. TCRdb independently ran MiXCR on the PCR reads; one entry per CDR3 protein. Of some 15,000 distinct CDR3 sequences in the sample, around a fifth were seen once. What these receptors recognize is not known. The sequenced material came from cultured CD4+ T cells from blood. Receptors were obtained from a human donor with COVID-19. The CDR3 runs from the conserved cysteine through the conserved F or W. Only part of the rows carry a size: once, few, many, or a class if the clone is expanded.

clone_size v_call cdr3_aa
. TRBV6-5 CASSYPGSNIQYF
few TRBV20-1 CSARDPPGNEKLFF
. TRBV20-1 CSARDLQAPWNEQFF
few TRBV5-6 CASSLARGKGSGELFF
medium-sized TRBV6-5 CASSLGGGSNTEAFF
few TRBV6-5 CASSYSRAGGNTIYF
medium-sized TRBV20-1 CSARGEGYTGELFF
medium-sized TRBV7-2 CASSYGQGKGGYTF
. TRBV7-9 CASSFPGGANVLTF
. TRBV6-1 CASRALTGGTYEQYF
. TRBV11-3 CASSRSYEQYF
medium-sized TRBV20-1 CSAYSGGGFEAFF
few TRBV28 CASSYREPTNYGYTF
. TRBV25-1 CASSERGGWNTGELFF
. TRBV11-2 CASSLDLGGANRETQYF
few TRBV19 CASSIGTVLYEQYF
. TRBV12-5 CASGWGDFKSNEQFF
few TRBV28 CASSQITMRQNSPLHF
. TRBV20-1 CSARGWGIIGTEAFF
. TRBV6-2/TRBV6-3 CASSYSVWANVLTF
few TRBV7-2 CASTTPRPGLLVDTQYF
few TRBV20-1 CSAAQTGRGEQYF
. TRBV11-2 CARRTGGGHEQYF
. TRBV4-1 CASSQGQGKTDTQYF
few TRBV27 CASSLGTGGTQPQHF
medium-sized TRBV2 CARGGQGDSPLHF
. TRBV6-5 CASSSGTGNTIYF
medium-sized TRBV6-5 CASSYFRSAPDTQYF
. TRBV19 CASTPVSAQAATQYF
. TRBV19 CASSINPGRNEQYF
. TRBV5-1 CASSPDPTGNTEAFF
. TRBV11-2 CASGRISYEQYF
. TRBV20-1 CSAREAVGLAGGPSQETQYF
few TRBV29-1 CSVERAGAGSTDTQYF
few TRBV20-1 CSAKSGSGGTDTQYF
few TRBV10-1 CATSRGWNQPQHF
. TRBV12-3/TRBV12-4 CASSTAGGPGETQYF
few TRBV24-1 CATSDIRADRSSGANVLTF
. TRBV2 CASSSDRIIDTQYF
. TRBV6-1 CASSRSLAGPGSGSYEQYF